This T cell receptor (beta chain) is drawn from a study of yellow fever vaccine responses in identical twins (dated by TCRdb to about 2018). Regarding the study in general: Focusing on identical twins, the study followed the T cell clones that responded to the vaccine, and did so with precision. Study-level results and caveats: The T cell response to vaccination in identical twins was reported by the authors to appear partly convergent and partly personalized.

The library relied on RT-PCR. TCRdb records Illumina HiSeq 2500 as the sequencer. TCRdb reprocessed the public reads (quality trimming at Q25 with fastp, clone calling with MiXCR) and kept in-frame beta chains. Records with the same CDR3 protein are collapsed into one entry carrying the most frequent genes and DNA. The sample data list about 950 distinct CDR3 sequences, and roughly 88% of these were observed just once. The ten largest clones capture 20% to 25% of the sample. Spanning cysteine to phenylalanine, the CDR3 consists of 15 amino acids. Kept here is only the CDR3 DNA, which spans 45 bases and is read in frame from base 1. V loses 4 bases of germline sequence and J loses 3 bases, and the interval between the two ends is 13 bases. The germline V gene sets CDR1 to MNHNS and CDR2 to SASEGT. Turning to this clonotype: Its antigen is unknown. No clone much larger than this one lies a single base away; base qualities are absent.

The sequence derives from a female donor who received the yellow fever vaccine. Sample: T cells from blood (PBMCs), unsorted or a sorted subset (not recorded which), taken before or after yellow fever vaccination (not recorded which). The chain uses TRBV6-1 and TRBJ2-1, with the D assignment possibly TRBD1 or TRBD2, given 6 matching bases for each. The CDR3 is CASSAGALDYNEQFF. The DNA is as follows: TGTGCCAGCAGTGCGGGGGCTCTAGACTACAATGAGCAGTTCTTC.